The 9 T cell receptor beta chains below were found in one sample sequenced in a study of T-cell memory formation after mild COVID-19. Using its own MiXCR run on the 5' RACE reads, TCRdb lists one record per CDR3 protein. The sample holds fewer than 150,000 distinct CDR3 sequences, 11% to 15% seen once. The sequencing sample was made of PBMCs or a T cell subset sorted from them (not recorded which). Receptors originate from an adult woman who had mild COVID-19 (a few samples of this study predate the infection). Cell type and time point are not known.

This clonotype was picked up a small number of times. This chain connects TRBV9 to TRBJ2-7; maybe TRBD2 (5 bases). Germline V CDR1 and CDR2: SGDLS, YYNGEE. This CDR3 contains 13 residues. V was cut by 4 bases and J by 3 bases, with 11 bases left in between. This CDR3 reads CASSQNGGYEQYF. The DNA of the CDR3 is TGTGCCAGCAGCCAGAATGGAGGCTACGAGCAGTACTTC.

This clonotype was found a few times. The CDR3 sequence: CASGDNSYEQYF. In nucleotides, the CDR3 is TGCGCCAGCGGGGATAACTCCTACGAGCAGTACTTC. This chain links TRBV5-1 with TRBJ2-7; D gene uncertain. Looked up from germline, CDR1 is SGHRS and CDR2 is YFSETQ. The CDR3 runs to 12 residues. Deletions cut 7 bases from V and 0 bases from J, with 8 bases between.

For the CDR3, the DNA is TGTGCCAGCAGCTCGCCTAGCGAAGCCTCCCAAGAGACCCAGTACTTC. Translating it yields CASSSPSEASQETQYF. The chain joins TRBV7-8 to TRBJ2-5; a weak D match, TRBD2 (6 bases). Germline V gives CDR1 SGHVS, CDR2 FQNEAQ. The CDR3 totals 16 residues. Deletions cut 4 bases from V and 1 base from J, with 16 bases between.

This clonotype was detected many times. The V call is TRBV12-5, the J call TRBJ1-5; no clear D. Germline CDR1 and CDR2: LGHNT and FRNRAP. There are 12 residues in the CDR3. The V end was cut by 1 base, the J end by 3 bases, with 1 base between. The CDR3 loop is CASGLANQPQHF. The CDR3 nucleotides read TGTGCTAGTGGTTTGGCCAATCAGCCCCAGCATTTT.

This clonotype was seen a handful of times. The genes are TRBV29-1 and TRBJ1-3; D may be TRBD1 (5 bases). V was clipped by 6 bases and J by 0 bases, with 15 bases between them. Germline V CDR1 and CDR2: SQVTM, ANQGSEA. This CDR3 region has 15 residues. CDR3 residues: CSVKGTSDSGNTIYF. The CDR3 nucleotides are TGCAGCGTGAAGGGGACCTCTGACTCTGGAAACACCATATATTTT.

This clonotype was found a few times. The chain employs TRBV6-4 and TRBJ2-2; TRBD2 might be the D (6 bases). Germline values: CDR1 MRHNA, CDR2 SNTAGT. Trimming shortened V by 3 bases and J by 0 bases, and 11 bases separated the two germline ends. The length of the CDR3 is 16 residues. CDR3 region: CASSELAASNTGELFF. The CDR3 coding sequence is TGTGCCAGCAGTGAGTTAGCGGCCTCGAACACCGGGGAGCTGTTTTTT.

This clonotype appeared a few times. The J gene is TRBJ2-1, the V gene TRBV9; 7 bases align to TRBD2. The V gene end was trimmed by 3 bases and the J gene end by 8 bases; junction bases not matched to a gene: 8. The CDR3 covers 14 residues. The V gene's germline CDR1 is SGDLS and CDR2 YYNGEE. CDR3 amino acids: CASSESGIGDEQFF. In nucleotides, the CDR3 is TGTGCCAGCAGCGAAAGCGGGATAGGCGATGAGCAGTTCTTC.

There are a few counts of this clonotype. The chain uses TRBV7-6 and TRBJ2-1; no clear D. CDR3 length: 13 amino acids. V was cut by 4 bases and J by 0 bases, with 4 bases left in between. Germline CDR1 and CDR2: SGHVS and FNYEAQ. This CDR3 reads CASSSRSYNEQFF. The CDR3 coding sequence is TGTGCCAGCAGCTCTCGCTCCTACAATGAGCAGTTCTTC.

The rearrangement links TRBV6-2 or TRBV6-3 to TRBJ2-5, with D unresolved. Germline loops: CDR1 MNHEY, CDR2 SVGEGT. V was trimmed by 5 bases and J by 7 bases, leaving 8 bases between them. The CDR3 is 11 amino acids. CDR3 DNA sequence: TGTGCCAGCAGTCCGATGGGGACCCAGTACTTC. Protein product: CASSPMGTQYF.